These T cell receptor beta chains were read from a single sample in a study of T cells in Graves' hyperthyroidism and ophthalmopathy. TCRdb re-called the multiplex PCR reads with MiXCR, one entry per CDR3 protein. Of 350,000 to 450,000 distinct CDR3 sequences in the sample, roughly 14% are singletons; the top ten hold approximately 10%. Sequenced material: blood. These receptors were obtained from a woman aged 55-70 years with Graves' hyperthyroidism. CDR3s leave out the opening cysteine and the closing phenylalanine or tryptophan. The order of the fields is CDR3 protein, J gene, D gene, V gene. A D gene is named only where the DNA matches it firmly.

CDR3aa: SARDPVRETQY
j_gene: TRBJ2-5
d_gene: -
v_gene: TRBV20-1

CDR3aa: ASSIDEARVRTEAF
j_gene: TRBJ1-1
d_gene: -
v_gene: TRBV19

CDR3aa: ASGLRSRYRELSNQPQH
j_gene: TRBJ1-5
d_gene: -
v_gene: TRBV12-5

CDR3aa: ATSEQPGTSLQETQY
j_gene: TRBJ2-5
d_gene: TRBD2
v_gene: TRBV24-1

CDR3aa: ASSYRAGNEQF
j_gene: TRBJ2-1
d_gene: -
v_gene: TRBV11-3

CDR3aa: AWSSDRNQPQH
j_gene: TRBJ1-5
d_gene: -
v_gene: TRBV30

CDR3aa: SVEETGTGREKLF
j_gene: TRBJ1-4
d_gene: TRBD1
v_gene: TRBV29-1

CDR3aa: ASSPLAGGGSSAYNEQF
j_gene: TRBJ2-1
d_gene: TRBD2
v_gene: TRBV28

CDR3aa: ASSSPTSDRGTYEQY
j_gene: TRBJ2-7
d_gene: TRBD1
v_gene: TRBV7-3

CDR3aa: SASRDRGHNEQF
j_gene: TRBJ2-1
d_gene: TRBD1
v_gene: TRBV20-1

CDR3aa: SAVTGTRGETQY
j_gene: TRBJ2-5
d_gene: TRBD2
v_gene: TRBV20-1

CDR3aa: ASSLNAAGGRETQY
j_gene: TRBJ2-5
d_gene: TRBD2
v_gene: TRBV5-1

CDR3aa: ASFGGSSYGYT
j_gene: TRBJ1-2
d_gene: -
v_gene: TRBV5-1

CDR3aa: SASPQQAGSIETQY
j_gene: TRBJ2-5
d_gene: -
v_gene: TRBV20-1

CDR3aa: ASSLPPGREVYNEQF
j_gene: TRBJ2-1
d_gene: -
v_gene: TRBV5-1

CDR3aa: ASRELTSGRSEQY
j_gene: TRBJ2-7
d_gene: TRBD2
v_gene: TRBV27

CDR3aa: ASSEGQGRSYT
j_gene: TRBJ1-2
d_gene: TRBD1
v_gene: TRBV7-3

CDR3aa: ASSKRQGGQPQH
j_gene: TRBJ1-5
d_gene: TRBD1
v_gene: TRBV19

CDR3aa: ASSPMDTQY
j_gene: TRBJ2-3
d_gene: -
v_gene: TRBV11-2

CDR3aa: AGSLDGSSEQY
j_gene: TRBJ2-7
d_gene: -
v_gene: TRBV27

CDR3aa: AIKIGTTRDTQY
j_gene: TRBJ2-3
d_gene: -
v_gene: TRBV10-3

CDR3aa: ASSSWLSGTLGEQY
j_gene: TRBJ2-7
d_gene: TRBD2
v_gene: TRBV7-8

CDR3aa: ASSYPGVLEQY
j_gene: TRBJ2-7
d_gene: -
v_gene: TRBV6-2/TRBV6-3

CDR3aa: ASSPLTGSNTGELF
j_gene: TRBJ2-2
d_gene: -
v_gene: TRBV18

CDR3aa: ASSPPQGGGQETQY
j_gene: TRBJ2-5
d_gene: -
v_gene: TRBV18

CDR3aa: ASSSGLAGSYGQF
j_gene: TRBJ2-1
d_gene: TRBD2
v_gene: TRBV7-9

CDR3aa: ASKGDLKHTQY
j_gene: TRBJ2-3
d_gene: -
v_gene: TRBV12-3/TRBV12-4

CDR3aa: ASSVDPGSYNEQF
j_gene: TRBJ2-1
d_gene: -
v_gene: TRBV9

CDR3aa: ASSLELGNTGELF
j_gene: TRBJ2-2
d_gene: -
v_gene: TRBV11-2

CDR3aa: ASSLNTGGLAGDGEQF
j_gene: TRBJ2-1
d_gene: -
v_gene: TRBV13

CDR3aa: SAPGGVKNTEAF
j_gene: TRBJ1-1
d_gene: -
v_gene: TRBV20-1

CDR3aa: ASRMGGAGVEKLF
j_gene: TRBJ1-4
d_gene: -
v_gene: TRBV28

CDR3aa: ASSASQETQY
j_gene: TRBJ2-5
d_gene: -
v_gene: TRBV18

CDR3aa: ASSLLAGTGSTYNEQF
j_gene: TRBJ2-1
d_gene: TRBD1
v_gene: TRBV27

CDR3aa: ASSFGGASTDTQY
j_gene: TRBJ2-3
d_gene: -
v_gene: TRBV12-3/TRBV12-4

CDR3aa: ASSFTRGSGTQY
j_gene: TRBJ2-5
d_gene: -
v_gene: TRBV12-3/TRBV12-4

CDR3aa: ATSDLLPEPQH
j_gene: TRBJ1-5
d_gene: -
v_gene: TRBV24-1

CDR3aa: AISENGQNQPQH
j_gene: TRBJ1-5
d_gene: -
v_gene: TRBV10-3

CDR3aa: ASSLSENSYNEQF
j_gene: TRBJ2-1
d_gene: -
v_gene: TRBV27

CDR3aa: STRLSNEQY
j_gene: -
d_gene: -
v_gene: TRBV29-1

CDR3aa: ASSAQGDSGNTIY
j_gene: TRBJ1-3
d_gene: TRBD1
v_gene: TRBV9

CDR3aa: ASSLQVGVPREMNTEAF
j_gene: TRBJ1-1
d_gene: -
v_gene: TRBV7-6

CDR3aa: ASRSAGANTGELF
j_gene: TRBJ2-2
d_gene: TRBD2
v_gene: TRBV6-1

CDR3aa: ASSPRDEGTDTQY
j_gene: TRBJ2-3
d_gene: -
v_gene: TRBV12-3/TRBV12-4

CDR3aa: SVEDSRGAAEAF
j_gene: TRBJ1-1
d_gene: -
v_gene: TRBV29-1

CDR3aa: ASSIGQAVNTEAF
j_gene: TRBJ1-1
d_gene: TRBD1
v_gene: TRBV11-3

CDR3aa: SASTGFDQPQH
j_gene: TRBJ1-5
d_gene: TRBD1
v_gene: TRBV20-1

CDR3aa: ASSEYTGGDEKLF
j_gene: TRBJ1-4
d_gene: TRBD1
v_gene: TRBV25-1

CDR3aa: ASSPRAGGEQF
j_gene: TRBJ2-1
d_gene: TRBD2
v_gene: TRBV7-3

CDR3aa: ASSQDIPPGNTIY
j_gene: TRBJ1-3
d_gene: -
v_gene: TRBV3-1

CDR3aa: AWSVGAGVAEQF
j_gene: TRBJ2-1
d_gene: TRBD2
v_gene: TRBV30

CDR3aa: ASRRDSQETQY
j_gene: TRBJ2-5
d_gene: -
v_gene: TRBV3-1

CDR3aa: ASSDTGEGSPLH
j_gene: TRBJ1-6
d_gene: TRBD1
v_gene: TRBV9

CDR3aa: ASGPRGGGLNTGELF
j_gene: TRBJ2-2
d_gene: TRBD2
v_gene: TRBV12-5

CDR3aa: AIAGGPSTDTQY
j_gene: TRBJ2-3
d_gene: TRBD2
v_gene: TRBV6-1

CDR3aa: ASSLSTDLSYNEQF
j_gene: TRBJ2-1
d_gene: -
v_gene: TRBV5-1

CDR3aa: ASSQGASAGTQY
j_gene: TRBJ2-5
d_gene: -
v_gene: TRBV3-1

CDR3aa: ATSSPGIVETQY
j_gene: TRBJ2-5
d_gene: -
v_gene: TRBV24-1

CDR3aa: ASRVDRSGGYT
j_gene: TRBJ1-2
d_gene: -
v_gene: TRBV2

CDR3aa: ASRLRGQETPEQF
j_gene: TRBJ2-1
d_gene: -
v_gene: TRBV7-9